The rows below give T cell receptor beta chains drawn from one sample of a study of blood T cell repertoires in COVID-19. The table came from immunoSEQ multiplex PCR; TCRdb's copy has only in-frame clones and leaves some out. The sample shows roughly 100,000 clones, more than 75% of them seen only once. Material for sequencing was peripheral blood. These receptors all come from a human donor in a cohort sampled during active COVID-19. The CDR3 runs from the conserved cysteine through the conserved F or W. The order of the fields is CDR3 protein, CDR3 DNA, V gene, J gene, clone size, D gene. The D gene is left open where the match is weak. Clone size, where shown, is once, few, many, or a class for clones that have expanded.

CDR3 protein: CASSPGTGDSGANVLTF; CDR3 DNA: TGTGCCAGCTCACCCGGGACAGGTGACTCTGGGGCCAACGTCCTGACTTTC; V gene: TRBV18; J gene: TRBJ2-6; clone size: NA; D gene: TRBD1
CDR3 protein: CASRAQSPGQGQPQHF; CDR3 DNA: TGTGCCAGCAGAGCGCAGAGTCCGGGACAGGGTCAGCCCCAGCATTTT; V gene: TRBV6-6; J gene: TRBJ1-5; clone size: few; D gene: TRBD1
CDR3 protein: CATQLAEARAAQYF; CDR3 DNA: TGTGCCACCCAACTAGCGGAAGCTCGGGCGGCCCAGTACTTC; V gene: TRBV2; J gene: TRBJ2-5; clone size: NA; D gene: TRBD2
CDR3 protein: CASSQPRGGLNYGYTF; CDR3 DNA: TGCGCCAGCAGCCAACCCCGGGGGGGCCTCAACTATGGCTACACCTTC; V gene: TRBV4-1; J gene: TRBJ1-2; clone size: many; D gene: NA
CDR3 protein: CASSPSGGGTQYF; CDR3 DNA: TGTGCCAGCAGCCCTAGCGGGGGAGGAACGCAGTATTTT; V gene: TRBV27; J gene: TRBJ2-3; clone size: NA; D gene: TRBD2
CDR3 protein: CASSSGQTNTGELFF; CDR3 DNA: TGTGCCAGCAGCTCGGGACAGACGAACACCGGGGAGCTGTTTTTT; V gene: TRBV11-2; J gene: TRBJ2-2; clone size: NA; D gene: TRBD1
CDR3 protein: CASSPAGSSYNSPLHF; CDR3 DNA: TGTGCCAGTAGTCCCGCGGGGAGCTCCTATAATTCACCCCTCCACTTT; V gene: TRBV19; J gene: TRBJ1-6; clone size: NA; D gene: NA
CDR3 protein: CAISEEGWSQPQHF; CDR3 DNA: TGTGCCATCAGTGAGGAGGGATGGAGTCAGCCCCAGCATTTT; V gene: TRBV10-3; J gene: TRBJ1-5; clone size: few; D gene: NA
CDR3 protein: CASSLSGGSYNEQFF; CDR3 DNA: TGTGCCAGCAGCTTAAGCGGGGGGTCCTACAATGAGCAGTTCTTC; V gene: TRBV7-2; J gene: TRBJ2-1; clone size: NA; D gene: TRBD2
CDR3 protein: CASSPLSTGGVRAFF; CDR3 DNA: TGTGCCAGCAGCCCCCTGTCGACAGGGGGCGTCCGAGCTTTCTTT; V gene: TRBV28; J gene: TRBJ1-1; clone size: NA; D gene: TRBD1
CDR3 protein: CASSVLGTPNYEQYF; CDR3 DNA: TGTGCCAGCAGCGTCCTCGGGACTCCTAACTACGAGCAGTACTTC; V gene: TRBV9; J gene: TRBJ2-7; clone size: NA; D gene: NA
CDR3 protein: CAIMGAGGNEQYF; CDR3 DNA: TGTGCCATCATGGGGGCAGGGGGTAACGAGCAGTACTTC; V gene: TRBV10-3; J gene: TRBJ2-7; clone size: NA; D gene: TRBD1
CDR3 protein: CASSLATGSYNEQFF; CDR3 DNA: TGTGCCAGCAGCTTAGCGACGGGCTCCTACAATGAGCAGTTCTTC; V gene: TRBV7-2; J gene: TRBJ2-1; clone size: NA; D gene: NA
CDR3 protein: CAIELKPQVGQFF; CDR3 DNA: TGTGCCATTGAATTGAAGCCCCAGGTCGGGCAGTTCTTC; V gene: TRBV10-3; J gene: TRBJ2-1; clone size: NA; D gene: NA
CDR3 protein: CASSADRGRTDTQYF; CDR3 DNA: TGTGCCAGCAGCGCAGACAGGGGACGCACAGATACGCAGTATTTT; V gene: TRBV7-9; J gene: TRBJ2-3; clone size: NA; D gene: TRBD1
CDR3 protein: CASSQDIRYEQYF; CDR3 DNA: TGCGCCAGCAGCCAAGATATCCGGTACGAGCAGTACTTC; V gene: TRBV4-1; J gene: TRBJ2-7; clone size: NA; D gene: NA
CDR3 protein: CATSDSRGTGNYGYTF; CDR3 DNA: TGTGCCACCAGTGATAGTAGAGGGACAGGTAACTATGGCTACACCTTC; V gene: TRBV24-1; J gene: TRBJ1-2; clone size: NA; D gene: TRBD1
CDR3 protein: CASSTPPGGGTYNEQFF; CDR3 DNA: TGTGCCAGTAGTACCCCCCCTGGGGGGGGAACCTACAATGAGCAGTTCTTC; V gene: TRBV19; J gene: TRBJ2-1; clone size: NA; D gene: TRBD2
CDR3 protein: CASSVGSSGNTIYF; CDR3 DNA: TGTGCCAGCAGCGTGGGCAGCTCTGGAAACACCATATATTTT; V gene: TRBV9; J gene: TRBJ1-3; clone size: NA; D gene: NA
CDR3 protein: CASSLQEAGANVLTF; CDR3 DNA: TGCGCCAGCAGCTTGCAAGAGGCCGGGGCCAACGTCCTGACTTTC; V gene: TRBV5-1; J gene: TRBJ2-6; clone size: NA; D gene: NA
CDR3 protein: CASRQRQGNAYEQYF; CDR3 DNA: TGTGCCAGCAGACAAAGACAGGGGAATGCCTACGAGCAGTACTTC; V gene: TRBV28; J gene: TRBJ2-7; clone size: NA; D gene: TRBD1
CDR3 protein: CASSSGGVAQPQHF; CDR3 DNA: TGTGCCAGCAGTTCGGGAGGGGTGGCTCAGCCCCAGCATTTT; V gene: TRBV6-5; J gene: TRBJ1-5; clone size: NA; D gene: NA
CDR3 protein: CASSSLREFYSNQPQHF; CDR3 DNA: TGTGCCAGCAGTTCCCTCCGGGAGTTCTATAGCAATCAGCCCCAGCATTTT; V gene: TRBV27; J gene: TRBJ1-5; clone size: NA; D gene: NA
CDR3 protein: CATKRLAGAEDTQYF; CDR3 DNA: TGTGCCACCAAAAGACTAGCGGGAGCTGAAGATACGCAGTATTTT; V gene: TRBV2; J gene: TRBJ2-3; clone size: once; D gene: TRBD2
CDR3 protein: CAGGRSGELFF; CDR3 DNA: TGTGCCGGAGGGAGGTCCGGGGAGCTGTTTTTT; V gene: TRBV5-8; J gene: TRBJ2-2; clone size: NA; D gene: NA
CDR3 protein: CASSYEPGGKLFF; CDR3 DNA: TGTGCCAGCAGTTACGAGCCGGGAGGGAAACTGTTTTTT; V gene: TRBV6-2/TRBV6-3; J gene: TRBJ1-4; clone size: NA; D gene: NA
CDR3 protein: CASSQAPGTGQNIQYF; CDR3 DNA: TGTGCCAGCAGCCAGGCCCCCGGGACAGGGCAAAACATTCAGTACTTC; V gene: TRBV3-1/TRBV3-2; J gene: TRBJ2-4; clone size: NA; D gene: TRBD1
CDR3 protein: CASSLVQQGSGANVLTF; CDR3 DNA: TGCGCCAGCAGCTTGGTTCAACAGGGCTCCGGGGCCAACGTCCTGACTTTC; V gene: TRBV5-1; J gene: TRBJ2-6; clone size: once; D gene: NA
CDR3 protein: CASSWGLAGEQFF; CDR3 DNA: TGTGCCAGCAGTTGGGGACTAGCGGGGGAGCAGTTCTTC; V gene: TRBV5-6; J gene: TRBJ2-1; clone size: NA; D gene: TRBD2
CDR3 protein: CASSPDGGRYTIYF; CDR3 DNA: TGCGCCAGCAGCCCGGACGGGGGGAGGTACACCATATATTTT; V gene: TRBV5-1; J gene: TRBJ1-3; clone size: NA; D gene: NA
CDR3 protein: CASSSPAGGNTEAFF; CDR3 DNA: TGTGCCAGCAGTTCCCCCGCAGGGGGCAACACTGAAGCTTTCTTT; V gene: TRBV28; J gene: TRBJ1-1; clone size: once; D gene: TRBD1
CDR3 protein: CASSLTGGEQYF; CDR3 DNA: TGCGCCAGCAGCCTGACAGGAGGCGAGCAGTACTTC; V gene: TRBV5-1; J gene: TRBJ2-7; clone size: NA; D gene: NA
CDR3 protein: CASSPIAQQGAGEQYF; CDR3 DNA: TGTGCCAGCAGCCCTATAGCGCAACAGGGGGCCGGCGAGCAGTACTTC; V gene: TRBV7-8; J gene: TRBJ2-7; clone size: NA; D gene: TRBD1